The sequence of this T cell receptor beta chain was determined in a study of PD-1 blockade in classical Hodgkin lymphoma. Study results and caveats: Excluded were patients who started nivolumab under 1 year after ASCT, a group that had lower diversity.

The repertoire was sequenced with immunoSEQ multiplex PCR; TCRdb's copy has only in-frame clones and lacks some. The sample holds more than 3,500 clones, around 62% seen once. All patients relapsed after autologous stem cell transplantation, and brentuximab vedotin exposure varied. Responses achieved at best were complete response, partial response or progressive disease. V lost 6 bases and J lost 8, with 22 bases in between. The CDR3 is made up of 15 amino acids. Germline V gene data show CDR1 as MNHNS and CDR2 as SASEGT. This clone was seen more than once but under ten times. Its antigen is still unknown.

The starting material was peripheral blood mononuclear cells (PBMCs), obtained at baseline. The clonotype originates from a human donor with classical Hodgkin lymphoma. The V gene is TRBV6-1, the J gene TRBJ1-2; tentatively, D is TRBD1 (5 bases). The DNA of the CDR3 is TGTGCCAGCAGACAACACACCGGGACGTTCTTGGGCTACACCTTC. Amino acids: CASRQHTGTFLGYTF.